The entry below describes one T cell receptor (beta chain). The source of the sample is a study of blood T cell repertoires in COVID-19. Overall study context: Sites in the United States, Italy and Spain provided acute and convalescent COVID-19 samples. Sample material is recorded as cDNA or gDNA derived from T cells, B-cell-depleted T cells, or PBMCs.

In the study's own analysis: Counts of nucleated cells, estimated from reference gene primer amplification, were obtained. The method was immunoSEQ multiplex PCR; TCRdb's version includes in-frame clones alone and lacks a portion of them. The V and J calls and clone size were taken over from that table, and D and trimming were inferred from the DNA. The table shows about 380,000 clones, with 85% occurring only once. The V gene's germline CDR1 is SNHLY and CDR2 FYNNEI. The CDR3 has 15 amino acids. V was clipped by 2 bases and J by 4 bases; unmatched bases: 6. What was sequenced was peripheral blood. This TCR was sampled from a young woman with acute or convalescent COVID-19. This chain uses TRBV2 with TRBJ1-2; 8 nucleotides align to TRBD1. The CDR3 loop reads CASSETRTGPYGYTF. The CDR3 nucleotides read TGTGCCAGCAGTGAAACAAGGACAGGGCCCTATGGCTACACCTTC.